The present entry profiles one TCR beta chain with its context. Sequencing used immunoSEQ multiplex PCR; TCRdb keeps in-frame clones, though not all of them. Here the sample spans about 300,000 clones, roughly 83% being singletons. The V gene end was trimmed by 8 bases and the J gene end by 2 bases; junction bases not matched to a gene: 3. The CDR3 covers 14 residues. CDR1 and CDR2 from the germline V gene are LNHDA and SQIVND (reference sequence). This specimen comes from a study of blood T cell repertoires in COVID-19. The source of this sequence is a human donor with COVID-19, enrolled during active disease. The donor label of this sample is uncertain. Sample: peripheral blood. The chain couples TRBV19 to TRBJ1-3; 10 positions agree with TRBD1. DNA for the CDR3: TGTGCCAGTCGGGACAGGGGAACTGGAAACACCATATATTTT. Protein product: CASRDRGTGNTIYF.